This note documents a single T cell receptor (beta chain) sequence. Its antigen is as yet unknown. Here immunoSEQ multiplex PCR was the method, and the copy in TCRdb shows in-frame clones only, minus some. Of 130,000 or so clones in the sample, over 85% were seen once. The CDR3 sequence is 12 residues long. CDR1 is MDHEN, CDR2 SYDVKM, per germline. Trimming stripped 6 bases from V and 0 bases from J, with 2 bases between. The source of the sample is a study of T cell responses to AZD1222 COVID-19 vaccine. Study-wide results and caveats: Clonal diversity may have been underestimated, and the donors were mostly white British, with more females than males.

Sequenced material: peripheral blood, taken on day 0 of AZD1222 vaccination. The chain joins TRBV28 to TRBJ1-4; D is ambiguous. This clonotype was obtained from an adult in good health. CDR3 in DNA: TGTGCCAGCAGCGCAACTAATGAAAAACTGTTTTTT. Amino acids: CASSATNEKLFF.